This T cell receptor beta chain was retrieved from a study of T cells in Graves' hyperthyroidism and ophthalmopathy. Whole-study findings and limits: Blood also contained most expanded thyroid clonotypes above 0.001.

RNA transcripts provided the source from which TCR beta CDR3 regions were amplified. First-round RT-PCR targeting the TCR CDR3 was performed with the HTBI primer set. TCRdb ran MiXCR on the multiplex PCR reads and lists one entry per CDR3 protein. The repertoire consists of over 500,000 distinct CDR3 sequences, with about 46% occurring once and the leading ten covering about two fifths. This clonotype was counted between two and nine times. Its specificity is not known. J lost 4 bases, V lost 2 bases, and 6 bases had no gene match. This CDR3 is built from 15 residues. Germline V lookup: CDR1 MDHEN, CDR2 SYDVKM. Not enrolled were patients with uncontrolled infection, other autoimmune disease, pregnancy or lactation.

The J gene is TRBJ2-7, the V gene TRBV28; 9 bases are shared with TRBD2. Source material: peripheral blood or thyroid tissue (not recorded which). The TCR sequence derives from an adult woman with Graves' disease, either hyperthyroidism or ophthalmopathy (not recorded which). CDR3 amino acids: CASSLAGGYAYEQYF. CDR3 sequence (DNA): TGTGCCAGCAGTTTAGCGGGAGGGTATGCTTACGAGCAGTACTTC.